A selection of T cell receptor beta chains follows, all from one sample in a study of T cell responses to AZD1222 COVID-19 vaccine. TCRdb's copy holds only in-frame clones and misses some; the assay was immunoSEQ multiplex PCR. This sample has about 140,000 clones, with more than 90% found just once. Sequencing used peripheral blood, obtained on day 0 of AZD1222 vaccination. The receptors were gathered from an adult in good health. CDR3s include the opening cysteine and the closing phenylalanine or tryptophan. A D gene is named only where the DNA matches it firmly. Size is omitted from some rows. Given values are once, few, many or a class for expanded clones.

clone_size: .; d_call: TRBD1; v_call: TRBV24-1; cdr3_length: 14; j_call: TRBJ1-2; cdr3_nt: TGTGCCACCAGTGAAGGACAGGGGATCTATGGCTACACCTTC; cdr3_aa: CATSEGQGIYGYTF
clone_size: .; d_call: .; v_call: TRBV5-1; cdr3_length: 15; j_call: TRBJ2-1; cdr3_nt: TGCGCCAGCAGCTTTACACAGGGAAACTACAATGAGCAGTTCTTC; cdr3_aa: CASSFTQGNYNEQFF
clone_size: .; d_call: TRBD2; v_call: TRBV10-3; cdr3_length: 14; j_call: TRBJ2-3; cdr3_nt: TGTGCCATCAGCTCTAGCGGGGGCACAGATACGCAGTATTTT; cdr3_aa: CAISSSGGTDTQYF
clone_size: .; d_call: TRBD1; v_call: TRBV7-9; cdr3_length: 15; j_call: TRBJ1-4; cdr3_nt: TGTGCCAGCAGCTCCCCCGGGACAGGGGGATTGAAACTGTTTTTT; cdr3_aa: CASSSPGTGGLKLFF
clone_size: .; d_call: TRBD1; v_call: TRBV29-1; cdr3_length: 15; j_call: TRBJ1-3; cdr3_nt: TGCAGCGTTGCAATGGGACAGGGTCCAGGAAACACCATATATTTT; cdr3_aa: CSVAMGQGPGNTIYF
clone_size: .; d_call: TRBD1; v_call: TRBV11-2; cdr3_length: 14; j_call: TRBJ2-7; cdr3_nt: TGTGCCAGCACCCTACAGGGGGTCTCCTACGAGCAGTACTTC; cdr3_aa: CASTLQGVSYEQYF
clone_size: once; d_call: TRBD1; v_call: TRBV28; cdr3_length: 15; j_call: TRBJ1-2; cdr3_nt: TGTGCCAGCAGTTTAGGAGGGGGCGCAGGGGTAGGCTACACCTTC; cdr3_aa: CASSLGGGAGVGYTF
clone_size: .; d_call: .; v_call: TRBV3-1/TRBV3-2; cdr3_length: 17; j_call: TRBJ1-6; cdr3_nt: TGTGCCAGCAGCCAAAGCGAACTACGGGATTATAATTCACCCCTCCACTTT; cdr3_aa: CASSQSELRDYNSPLHF
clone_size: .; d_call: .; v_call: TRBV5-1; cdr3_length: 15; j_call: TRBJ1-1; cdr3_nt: TGCGCCAGCAACTCCGAAACAGGGCAGAACACTGAAGCTTTCTTT; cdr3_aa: CASNSETGQNTEAFF
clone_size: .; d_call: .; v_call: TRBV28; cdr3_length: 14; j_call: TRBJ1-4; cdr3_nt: TGTGCCAGCAGTGACAGGACAACTAATGAAAAACTGTTTTTT; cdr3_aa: CASSDRTTNEKLFF
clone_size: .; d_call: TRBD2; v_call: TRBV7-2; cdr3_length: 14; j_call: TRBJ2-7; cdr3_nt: TGTGCCAGCAGCGAAGGGACTAGCGGCTACGAGCAGTACTTC; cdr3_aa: CASSEGTSGYEQYF
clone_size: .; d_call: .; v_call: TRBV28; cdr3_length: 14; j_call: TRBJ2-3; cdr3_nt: TGTGCCAGCAGAGAACAGGGCTCGACAGATACGCAGTATTTT; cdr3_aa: CASREQGSTDTQYF
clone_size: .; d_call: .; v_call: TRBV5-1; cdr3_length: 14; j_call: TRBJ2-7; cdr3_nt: TGCGCCAGCAGCTTGGGGGTTCGGTCCTACGAGCAGTACTTC; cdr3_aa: CASSLGVRSYEQYF
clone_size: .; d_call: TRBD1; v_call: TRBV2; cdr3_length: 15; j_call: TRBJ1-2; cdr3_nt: TGTGCCAGCAGTGGGGGTTTGGGACAGAACTATGGCTACACCTTC; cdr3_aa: CASSGGLGQNYGYTF
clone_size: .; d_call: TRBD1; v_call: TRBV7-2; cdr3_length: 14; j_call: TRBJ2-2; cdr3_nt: TGTGCCAGCAGCTTACAGGGGGTCTCCGGGGAGCTGTTTTTT; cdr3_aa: CASSLQGVSGELFF
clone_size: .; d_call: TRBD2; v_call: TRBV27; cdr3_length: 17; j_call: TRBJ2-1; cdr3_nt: TGTGCCAGCAGTTTAATCCCTAGCGGGAGCTCCTACAATGAGCAGTTCTTC; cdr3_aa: CASSLIPSGSSYNEQFF
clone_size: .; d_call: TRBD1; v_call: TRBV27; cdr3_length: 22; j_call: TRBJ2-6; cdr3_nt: TGTGCCAGCAGTTTGCAGCGGGACAGGGGGCGAGTAACGTTGACTGGGGCCAACGTCCTGACTTTC; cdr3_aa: CASSLQRDRGRVTLTGANVLTF
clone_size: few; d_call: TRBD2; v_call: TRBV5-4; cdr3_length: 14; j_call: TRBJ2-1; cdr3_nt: TGTGCCAGCAGTCTAGCGGACTCCTACAATGAGCAGTTCTTC; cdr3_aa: CASSLADSYNEQFF
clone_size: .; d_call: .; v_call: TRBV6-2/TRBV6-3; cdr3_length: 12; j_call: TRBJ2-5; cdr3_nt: TGTGCCAGCAGTTACTCGGGGTCTGGCCAGTACTTC; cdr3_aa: CASSYSGSGQYF
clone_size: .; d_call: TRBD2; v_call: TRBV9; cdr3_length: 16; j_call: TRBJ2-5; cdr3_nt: TGTGCCAGCAGCCCCGGACTAGCGGGGCGTCAAGAGACCCAGTACTTC; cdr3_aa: CASSPGLAGRQETQYF
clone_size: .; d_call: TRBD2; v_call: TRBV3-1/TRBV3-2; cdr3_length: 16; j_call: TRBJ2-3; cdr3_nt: TGTGCCAGCAGCCAAGATAGGCCGACTAGCTCGGATACGCAGTATTTT; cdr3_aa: CASSQDRPTSSDTQYF
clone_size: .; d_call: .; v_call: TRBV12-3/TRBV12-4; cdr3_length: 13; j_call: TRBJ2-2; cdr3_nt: TGTGCCAGCAGACAGGGAATGAGCGGGGAGCTGTTTTTT; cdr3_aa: CASRQGMSGELFF
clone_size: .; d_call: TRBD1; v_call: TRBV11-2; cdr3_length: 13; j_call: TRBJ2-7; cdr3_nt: TGTGCCAGCAGTCCCGACAGGGCTTATGAGCAGTACTTC; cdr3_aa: CASSPDRAYEQYF
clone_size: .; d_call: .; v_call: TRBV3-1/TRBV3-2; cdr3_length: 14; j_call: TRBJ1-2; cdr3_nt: TGTGCCAGCAGTCGCGGGTCGGGTAACTATGGCTACACCTTC; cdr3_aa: CASSRGSGNYGYTF
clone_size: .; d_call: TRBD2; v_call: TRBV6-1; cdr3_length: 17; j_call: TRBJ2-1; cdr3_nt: TGTGCCAGCAGTGAAGCAATGGGACTAGCGGGTAACAATGAGCAGTTCTTC; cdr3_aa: CASSEAMGLAGNNEQFF
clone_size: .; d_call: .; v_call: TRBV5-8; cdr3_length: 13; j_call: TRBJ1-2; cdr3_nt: TGTGCCAGCAGCTTGCGGGGTGTGGTTGGCTACACCTTC; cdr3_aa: CASSLRGVVGYTF
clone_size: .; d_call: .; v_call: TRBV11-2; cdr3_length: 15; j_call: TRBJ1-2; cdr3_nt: TGTGCCAGCAGCTCAATGCGGTCGGGTCGAGGGGGCTACACCTTC; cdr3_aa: CASSSMRSGRGGYTF